This entry lists 14 T cell receptor beta chains sequenced from one sample in a study of PD-L1 blockade in urothelial cancer. Indicated time point: peripheral blood 6 weeks after treatment start. Sequenced by immunoSEQ multiplex PCR; TCRdb stores in-frame clones only, minus some. This sample has tens of thousands of clones, with approximately 80% found just once. The sequencing used PBMCs, collected around atezolizumab (anti-PD-L1) treatment. These TCRs come from a man in his 70s with urothelial cancer.

The V call is TRBV5-4, the J call TRBJ2-2, with TRBD2 identical over 10 bases. Looked up from germline, CDR1 is SGHNT and CDR2 is YYREEE (reference sequence). The CDR3 is 16 amino acids. J gave up 1 base and V 7 bases, and 7 bases lay outside the gene matches. CDR3 region: CASGKLAGRNTGELFF. CDR3 DNA sequence: TGTGCCAGCGGTAAACTAGCGGGACGGAACACCGGGGAGCTGTTTTTT.

This rearrangement joins TRBV7-2 to TRBJ2-7; a possible D gene is TRBD2 (5 bases). This CDR3 is 15 amino acids long. CDR1 is SGHTA, CDR2 FQGNSA, per germline. V lost 2 bases and J lost 5, with 16 bases in between. The CDR3 loop reads CASSLSRGTQNEQYF. The CDR3 coding sequence is TGTGCCAGCAGCTTATCACGGGGAACACAAAACGAGCAGTACTTC.

This chain uses TRBV10-3 with TRBJ1-5, with D unresolved. V dropped 3 bases and J dropped 2 bases, with 14 bases sitting between them. The germline V gene has CDR1 ENHRY and CDR2 SYGVKD. The CDR3 loop spans 16 amino acids. As DNA, the CDR3 is TGTGCCATCAGTGATCCCTCTAGAAGCGGCAATCAGCCCCAGCATTTT. Encoded protein: CAISDPSRSGNQPQHF.

In this sample, this clone turned up a few times. Different DNA sequences within this sample yield the same CDR3. V is TRBV30 and J is TRBJ2-5, with 7 bases that match TRBD1. CDR3 size: 13 residues. Germline V lookup: CDR1 GTSNPN, CDR2 SVGIG (reference sequence). V shed 3 bases, J shed 5 bases, and the junction held 6 bases outside the gene matches. The CDR3 spells CAWRYRGRETQYF. Here the CDR3 DNA reads TGTGCCTGGAGATACAGGGGTAGGGAGACCCAGTACTTC.

The chain links TRBV6-6 to TRBJ2-7, with a possible D match to TRBD2 (6 bases). The CDR3 is made up of 14 amino acids. Germline assignment: CDR1 MNHNY and CDR2 SVGAGI (reference sequence). The germline V and J ends were trimmed by 2 bases and 2 bases, with 10 bases remaining between them. The CDR3 reads CASSYPLATYEQYF. The CDR3 DNA sequence: TGTGCCAGCAGTTACCCGCTAGCGACCTACGAGCAGTACTTC.

This sequence joins TRBV5-1 and TRBJ2-1; D remains ambiguous. Trimming stripped 3 bases from V and 9 bases from J, with 13 bases between. CDR1 is SGHRS and CDR2 is YFSETQ in the germline V gene. The length of the CDR3 is 13 residues. CDR3 nucleotide sequence: TGCGCCAGCAGCTCTGGCTCCCTCAGTGAGCAGTTCTTC. Encoded protein: CASSSGSLSEQFF.

The gene calls are TRBV28 and TRBJ1-5; tentative D call: TRBD1 (5 bases). The CDR3 loop spans 15 amino acids. The germline V gene has CDR1 MDHEN and CDR2 SYDVKM. V was clipped by 6 bases and J by 7 bases, with 19 bases between them. CDR3 DNA sequence: TGTGCCAGCAGCCGGGGGGACCGGGGGGACCAGCCCCAGCATTTT. Protein: CASSRGDRGDQPQHF.

The chain has TRBV28 and TRBJ2-5, with 8 positions matching TRBD1. The CDR3 contains 13 residues. Germline V gives CDR1 MDHEN, CDR2 SYDVKM. V gave up 7 bases and J gave up 5 bases; unmatched junction bases: 6. CDR3 coding DNA: TGTGCCAGCACCCTGGACAGGGCGGAGACCCAGTACTTC. Translating it yields CASTLDRAETQYF.

The genes are TRBV28 and TRBJ2-1; 7 bases are shared with TRBD1. There are 16 residues in the CDR3. Trimming took 3 bases from V and 7 from J; bases not matched to a gene: 12. Germline V gives CDR1 MDHEN, CDR2 SYDVKM. The CDR3 coding sequence is TGTGCCAGCAGTTTTTTTGCGTTAAGACAGGGAAATGAGCAGTTCTTC. This gives the protein CASSFFALRQGNEQFF. The whole variable domain, filled in from reference TRBV28 and TRBJ2-1, reads DVKVTQSSRYLVKRTGEKVFLECVQDMDHENMFWYRQDPGLGLRLIYFSYDVKMKEKGDIPEGYSVSREKKERFSLILESASTNQTSMYLCASSFFALRQGNEQFFGPGTRLTVL.

The genes are TRBV28 and TRBJ2-1; D may be TRBD1 (5 bases). Germline CDR1 is MDHEN and CDR2 is SYDVKM. The CDR3 consists of 14 residues. V dropped 3 bases and J dropped 4 bases, with 10 bases sitting between them. CDR3 sequence (DNA): TGTGCCAGCAGTTTCACCCAGGGATACAATGAGCAGTTCTTC. It yields the protein CASSFTQGYNEQFF.

The chain links TRBV14 to TRBJ2-6, with TRBD1 matching 7 bases. From germline, CDR1 is SGHDN and CDR2 FVKESK. CDR3 length: 15 amino acids. The V segment lost 5 bases and the J segment 3 bases; nucleotides outside the gene matches: 4. CDR3 coding DNA: TGTGCCAGCAGCATCCGGACAGGTGGGGCCAACGTCCTGACTTTC. It yields the protein CASSIRTGGANVLTF.

V is TRBV28 and J is TRBJ1-1; possible D gene TRBD1, 5 bases. Germline CDR1 reads MDHEN; CDR2 reads SYDVKM. The ends were cut back, 6 bases at V and 0 bases at J, with 8 bases in the middle. The CDR3 is made up of 13 amino acids. The CDR3: CASSPTVNTEAFF. CDR3 DNA sequence: TGTGCCAGCAGCCCGACAGTGAACACTGAAGCTTTCTTT. Complete variable domain (other parts from reference TRBV28 and TRBJ1-1): DVKVTQSSRYLVKRTGEKVFLECVQDMDHENMFWYRQDPGLGLRLIYFSYDVKMKEKGDIPEGYSVSREKKERFSLILESASTNQTSMYLCASSPTVNTEAFFGQGTRLTVV.

The chain carries TRBV28 and TRBJ1-5; 7 nucleotides agree with TRBD1. The CDR3 extends over 15 amino acids. The germline gives CDR1 MDHEN, CDR2 SYDVKM. V was pared by 7 bases and J by 0 bases, with 6 bases of the junction left unmatched. The CDR3 DNA follows: TGTGCCAGCAACAAACAGGGGACTAGCAATCAGCCCCAGCATTTT. The encoded protein is CASNKQGTSNQPQHF.

This clone was counted a few times. The chain carries TRBV6-5 and TRBJ2-7; D remains unclear. The V and J ends lost 5 bases and 5 bases respectively, with 13 bases between them. The germline V gene encodes CDR1 MNHEY and CDR2 SVGAGI. The CDR3 is 13 residues long. The CDR3 DNA sequence: TGTGCCAGCAGTCGATCGAGCACGCACGAGCAGTACTTC. This encodes CASSRSSTHEQYF.